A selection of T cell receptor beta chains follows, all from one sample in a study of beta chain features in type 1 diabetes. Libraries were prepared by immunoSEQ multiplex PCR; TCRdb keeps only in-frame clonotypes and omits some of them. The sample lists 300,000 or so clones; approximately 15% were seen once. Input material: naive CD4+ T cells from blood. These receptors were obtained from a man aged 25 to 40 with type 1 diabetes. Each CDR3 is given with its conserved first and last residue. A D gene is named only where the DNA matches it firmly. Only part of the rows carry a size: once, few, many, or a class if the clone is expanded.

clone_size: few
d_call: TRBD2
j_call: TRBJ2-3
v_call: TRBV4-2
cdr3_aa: CASSQSGTSGTDTQYF
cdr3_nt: TGTGCCAGCAGCCAGTCCGGGACTAGCGGGACAGATACGCAGTATTTT

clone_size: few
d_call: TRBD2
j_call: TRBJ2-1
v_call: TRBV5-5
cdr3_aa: CASSSSGLGFEQFF
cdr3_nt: TGTGCCAGCAGCTCTTCGGGACTAGGCTTTGAGCAGTTCTTC

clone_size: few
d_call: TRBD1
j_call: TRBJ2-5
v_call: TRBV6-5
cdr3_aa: CASSYGTGGLETQYF
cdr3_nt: TGTGCCAGCAGTTACGGGACAGGGGGTCTGGAGACCCAGTACTTC

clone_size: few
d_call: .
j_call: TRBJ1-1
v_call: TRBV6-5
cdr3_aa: CASSYTVNTEAFF
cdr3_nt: TGTGCCAGCAGTTACACGGTGAACACTGAAGCTTTCTTT

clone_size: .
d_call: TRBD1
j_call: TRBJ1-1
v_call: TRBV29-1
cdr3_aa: CSADRENTEAFF
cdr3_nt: TGCAGCGCTGACAGGGAGAACACTGAAGCTTTCTTT

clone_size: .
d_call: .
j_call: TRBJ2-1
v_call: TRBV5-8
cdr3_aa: CASSFRGVYNEQFF
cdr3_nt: TGTGCCAGCAGCTTCAGGGGAGTCTACAATGAGCAGTTCTTC

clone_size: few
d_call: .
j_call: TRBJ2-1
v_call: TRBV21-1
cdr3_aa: CASSKLRETLSSYNEQFF
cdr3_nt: TGTGCCAGCAGCAAATTGCGAGAGACTCTGAGCTCCTACAATGAGCAGTTCTTC

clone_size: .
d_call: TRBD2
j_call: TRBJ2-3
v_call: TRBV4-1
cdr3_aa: CASSQDWLAGPSDTQYF
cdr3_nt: TGCGCCAGCAGCCAAGATTGGCTAGCGGGACCTTCAGATACGCAGTATTTT

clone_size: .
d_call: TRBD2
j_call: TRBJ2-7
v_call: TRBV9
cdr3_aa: CASSVLAGDYEQYF
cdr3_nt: TGTGCCAGCAGCGTATTAGCGGGAGACTACGAGCAGTACTTC

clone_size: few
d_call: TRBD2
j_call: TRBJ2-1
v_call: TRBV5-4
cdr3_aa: CASSLGGGREYNEQFF
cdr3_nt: TGTGCCAGCAGCTTGGGAGGCGGGAGGGAGTACAATGAGCAGTTCTTC

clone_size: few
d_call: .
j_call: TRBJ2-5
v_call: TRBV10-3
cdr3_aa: CAISESTGNQETQYF
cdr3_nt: TGTGCCATCAGTGAGTCGACCGGGAACCAAGAGACCCAGTACTTC

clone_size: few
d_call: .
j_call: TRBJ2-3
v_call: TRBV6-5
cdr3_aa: CASSQTGTDTQYF
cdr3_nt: TGTGCCAGCAGTCAAACTGGCACAGATACGCAGTATTTT

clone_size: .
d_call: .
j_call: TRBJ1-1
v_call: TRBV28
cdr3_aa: CASSLQFEAFF
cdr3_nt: TGTGCCAGCAGTTTACAGTTTGAAGCTTTCTTT

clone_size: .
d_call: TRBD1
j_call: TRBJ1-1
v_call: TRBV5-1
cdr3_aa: CASFRTGMNTEAFF
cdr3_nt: TGCGCCAGCTTCCGGACAGGAATGAACACTGAAGCTTTCTTT

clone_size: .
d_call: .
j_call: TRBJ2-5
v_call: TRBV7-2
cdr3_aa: CASSSQETQYF
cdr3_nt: TGTGCCAGCAGCTCACAAGAGACCCAGTACTTC

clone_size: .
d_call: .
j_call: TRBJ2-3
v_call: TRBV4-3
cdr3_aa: CASSQAERGTDTQYF
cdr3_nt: TGCGCCAGCAGCCAAGCGGAGAGGGGCACAGATACGCAGTATTTT

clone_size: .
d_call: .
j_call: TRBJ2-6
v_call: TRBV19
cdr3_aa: CASSADSSGANVLTF
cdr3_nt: TGTGCCAGTAGTGCCGACAGCTCTGGGGCCAACGTCCTGACTTTC

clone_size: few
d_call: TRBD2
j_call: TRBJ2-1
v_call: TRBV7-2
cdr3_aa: CASVSGRSINEQFF
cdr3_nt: TGTGCCAGCGTTAGCGGGAGATCCATCAATGAGCAGTTCTTC

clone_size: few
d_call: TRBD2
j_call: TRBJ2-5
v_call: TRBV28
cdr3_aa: CAASGTPETQYF
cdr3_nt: TGTGCCGCTAGCGGGACCCCGGAGACCCAGTACTTC

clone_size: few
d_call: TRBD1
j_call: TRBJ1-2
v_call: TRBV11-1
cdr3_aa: CASSRDRVYGYTF
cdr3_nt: TGTGCCAGCAGCAGAGACAGGGTCTATGGCTACACCTTC

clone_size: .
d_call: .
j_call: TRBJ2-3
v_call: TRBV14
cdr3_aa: CASSPRTDTQYF
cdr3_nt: TGTGCCAGCAGCCCTCGCACAGATACGCAGTATTTT

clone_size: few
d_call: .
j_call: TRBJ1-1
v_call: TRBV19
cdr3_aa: CASSIWVPRGTEAFF
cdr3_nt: TGTGCCAGTAGTATTTGGGTCCCCCGGGGGACTGAAGCTTTCTTT

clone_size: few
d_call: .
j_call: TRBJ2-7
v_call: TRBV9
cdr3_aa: CASSPGQPYEQYF
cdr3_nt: TGTGCCAGCAGCCCGGGACAACCCTACGAGCAGTACTTC

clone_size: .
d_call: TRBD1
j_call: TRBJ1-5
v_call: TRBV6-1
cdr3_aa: CASRQGDQPQHF
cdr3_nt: TGTGCCAGTAGACAGGGAGATCAGCCCCAGCATTTT

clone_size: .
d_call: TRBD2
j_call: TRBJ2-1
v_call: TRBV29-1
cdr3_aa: CSATRLAAYNEQFF
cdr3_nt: TGCAGCGCAACCCGACTAGCGGCCTACAATGAGCAGTTCTTC

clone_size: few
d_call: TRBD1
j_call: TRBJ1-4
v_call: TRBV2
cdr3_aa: CASSEDRGSEKLFF
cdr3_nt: TGTGCCAGCAGTGAGGACAGGGGAAGTGAAAAACTGTTTTTT

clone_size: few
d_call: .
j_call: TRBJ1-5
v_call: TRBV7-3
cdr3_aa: CASSLVGNQPQHF
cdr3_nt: TGTGCCAGCAGCTTGGTAGGCAATCAGCCCCAGCATTTT

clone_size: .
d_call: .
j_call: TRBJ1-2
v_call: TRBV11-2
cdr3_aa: CASSFNTGRYTF
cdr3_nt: TGTGCCAGCAGCTTTAATACAGGCCGCTACACCTTC

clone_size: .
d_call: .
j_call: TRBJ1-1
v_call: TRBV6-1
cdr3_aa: CASSEGTASNTEAFF
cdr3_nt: TGTGCCAGCAGTGAAGGAACCGCGAGCAACACTGAAGCTTTCTTT

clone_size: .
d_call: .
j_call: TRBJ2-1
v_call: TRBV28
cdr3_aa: CASSIISYNEQFF
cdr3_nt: TGTGCCAGCAGTATAATCTCCTACAATGAGCAGTTCTTC

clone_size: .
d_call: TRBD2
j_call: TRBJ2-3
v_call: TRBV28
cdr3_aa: CASSYSGRARDTQYF
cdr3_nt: TGTGCCAGCAGTTATAGCGGGAGGGCTAGGGATACGCAGTATTTT